A selection of T cell receptor beta chains follows, all from one sample in a study of prognosis after radiotherapy for stage I lung cancer. Via MiXCR, TCRdb re-called the multiplex PCR reads, giving one row per CDR3 protein. The data contain approximately 26,000 distinct CDR3 sequences, about 40% of them singletons. Source: PBMCs, taken before or after stereotactic body radiation therapy (not recorded which). These receptors were taken from a donor aged 50 or older with non-small cell lung cancer. The conserved cysteine and the conserved F or W are not part of the CDR3 here. Fields, in order: V gene, D gene, CDR3 protein. A D gene is named only where the DNA matches it firmly.

V gene: TRBV6-1; D gene: .; CDR3 protein: ASTSPRLRGTDTQY
V gene: TRBV12-3/TRBV12-4; D gene: .; CDR3 protein: ASSSPVAGELF
V gene: TRBV10-3; D gene: TRBD2; CDR3 protein: AISESLGGAYNEQF
V gene: TRBV19; D gene: .; CDR3 protein: ASKDGGRGDSNQPQH
V gene: TRBV19; D gene: .; CDR3 protein: ARPARDYGYT
V gene: TRBV20-1; D gene: .; CDR3 protein: SARTQGLRSSGELF
V gene: TRBV12-3/TRBV12-4; D gene: TRBD1; CDR3 protein: ASNPSDRGGVELF
V gene: TRBV19; D gene: .; CDR3 protein: ASTAQGMNEKLF
V gene: TRBV12-3/TRBV12-4; D gene: .; CDR3 protein: ASTALSERVYNEQF
V gene: TRBV30; D gene: .; CDR3 protein: AWSVGVGAFQPQH
V gene: TRBV12-3/TRBV12-4; D gene: TRBD1; CDR3 protein: ASSHRDREGNEQF
V gene: TRBV5-1; D gene: .; CDR3 protein: ASSLSVWEQY
V gene: TRBV24-1; D gene: TRBD2; CDR3 protein: ATSDWGTSGGEKQY
V gene: TRBV12-3/TRBV12-4; D gene: TRBD1; CDR3 protein: ASRGQGNQPQH
V gene: TRBV19; D gene: TRBD1; CDR3 protein: ATNRDRGEKLF
V gene: TRBV7-3; D gene: .; CDR3 protein: ASSLDWSQETQY
V gene: TRBV11-2; D gene: .; CDR3 protein: ASTSVSNTDTQY
V gene: TRBV20-1; D gene: .; CDR3 protein: SAPQGPFSYNEQF
V gene: TRBV9; D gene: .; CDR3 protein: ASSVATYNEQF
V gene: TRBV20-1; D gene: .; CDR3 protein: RARDANYEQY
V gene: TRBV7-9; D gene: TRBD1; CDR3 protein: ASSHPRDRGSYEQY
V gene: TRBV2; D gene: TRBD2; CDR3 protein: ASSDAGVGNPRQY
V gene: TRBV3-1; D gene: TRBD2; CDR3 protein: ASSKAGDYFNEQF
V gene: TRBV2; D gene: .; CDR3 protein: ASRMEGGYNEQF
V gene: TRBV6-8; D gene: TRBD2; CDR3 protein: ASRQSGRAGKF